This T cell receptor (beta chain) was sequenced for a study of shared clonotypes between healthy human individuals. TCRdb keeps only in-frame clones here, not all; method: immunoSEQ multiplex PCR. The table shows approximately 530,000 clones, with 90% to 96% occurring only once. V was trimmed by 3 bases and J by 1 base, leaving 12 bases between them. The CDR3 runs to 15 residues. Germline CDR1 SGHTA, CDR2 FQGNSA. This sequence was found in a woman aged 25-40 years in good health. The chain joins TRBV7-2 to TRBJ1-1; maybe TRBD1 (5 bases). Material: naive CD4+ T cells sorted from blood. As for subset: CD45RA+ positively selected. As DNA, the CDR3 is TGTGCCAGCAGCTTCACCGGGACTCAGAACACTGAAGCTTTCTTT. Translated: CASSFTGTQNTEAFF.